Shown below are 27 T cell receptor beta chains from a single sample sequenced in a study of OX40 agonist ivuxolimab in advanced cancers. The assay was immunoSEQ multiplex PCR, and TCRdb's table has in-frame clones only and misses some. The sample lists about 53,000 clones, around nine tenths seen once, with roughly 1.5% in the top ten. Material: CD4+ or CD8+ T cells sorted from blood, obtained in a trial of the OX40 agonist ivuxolimab. The receptor set was obtained from an adult with an advanced solid tumor such as melanoma, head and neck, liver or kidney cancer.

The chain employs TRBV10-3 and TRBJ2-1; D not resolved. Trimming took 0 bases from V and 9 from J, leaving 9 bases between them. Germline V gene lookup returns CDR1 ENHRY and CDR2 SYGVKD. The length of the CDR3 is 13 residues. CDR3 amino acids: CAISESMDGEQFF. In DNA form, the CDR3 reads TGTGCCATCAGTGAGTCGATGGACGGTGAGCAGTTCTTC.

The rearrangement uses TRBV7-9 and TRBJ1-5; D call uncertain. V was shortened by 5 bases and J by 9 bases, with 17 bases between the two germline ends. CDR3 length: 14 amino acids. In germline, CDR1 is SEHNR, CDR2 FQNEAQ (reference sequence). CDR3 nucleotides: TGTGCCAGCAGCCACGAAGGGCAGGCAGGGCCCCAGCATTTT. Its translation: CASSHEGQAGPQHF.

The chain uses TRBV18 and TRBJ1-2; 7 nucleotides align to TRBD1. The CDR3 loop spans 15 amino acids. Germline lookup yields CDR1 KGHSH and CDR2 LQKENI. Germline trimming cut 3 bases from V and 8 bases from J; bases unmatched to any gene: 12. The CDR3 region is CASSPSTGQAEGYTF. The CDR3 DNA reads as TGTGCCAGCTCACCTTCGACAGGGCAGGCGGAGGGCTACACCTTC.

V and J are TRBV7-9 and TRBJ2-7; tentative D call: TRBD2 (6 bases). From germline, CDR1 is SEHNR and CDR2 FQNEAQ (reference sequence). This CDR3 comprises 17 residues. Trimming shortened V by 6 bases and J by 6 bases, and 27 bases separated the two germline ends. CDR3 bases: TGTGCCAGCAGTTCTCATCCTGGGGGACTTGCGGACTTCGAGCAGTACTTC. Translating gives CASSSHPGGLADFEQYF.

In DNA form, the CDR3 reads TGTGCCAGTAATACCCGCAGGACAGGGAACTATGGCTACACCTTC. It is translated as CASNTRRTGNYGYTF. The gene calls are TRBV19 and TRBJ1-2, with 8 nucleotides matching TRBD1. The germline V gene has CDR1 LNHDA and CDR2 SQIVND (reference sequence). J lost 2 bases, V lost 7 bases, and 9 bases had no gene match. CDR3 length equals 15 residues.

The chain couples TRBV19 to TRBJ2-6; D gene uncertain. This CDR3 region has 18 residues. The germline V gene has CDR1 LNHDA and CDR2 SQIVND (reference sequence). Trimming removed 5 bases at V and 0 bases at J, with 17 bases between. CDR3 DNA sequence: TGTGCCAGTAGTCCAGGTTTGGGGAAGAGCTCTGGGGCCAACGTCCTGACTTTC. This encodes CASSPGLGKSSGANVLTF.

The sample holds a few counts of this clone. The rearrangement uses TRBV28 and TRBJ1-2; 7 bases map to TRBD1. This CDR3 spans 13 amino acids. Trimming took 1 base from V and 6 from J; bases not matched to a gene: 2. The V gene's germline CDR1 is MDHEN and CDR2 SYDVKM. CDR3 DNA: TGTGCCAGCAGTTTATACAGGGGCCATGGCTACACCTTC. Amino acids: CASSLYRGHGYTF.

The V gene is TRBV11-2, the J gene TRBJ2-1; 10 bases are shared with TRBD2. Germline V gene lookup returns CDR1 SGHAT and CDR2 FQNNGV. J gave up 5 bases and V 4 bases, and 8 bases lay outside the gene matches. The CDR3 loop spans 16 amino acids. CDR3 coding DNA: TGTGCCAGCAGCTCCATACTAGCGGGATATAACAATGAGCAGTTCTTC. Translating it yields CASSSILAGYNNEQFF.

The CDR3 DNA is TGTGCCAGTAGTAAGGGGACAGGGCTACTTTATCAGCCCCAGCATTTT. Amino acid sequence: CASSKGTGLLYQPQHF. The chain links TRBV19 to TRBJ1-5, with 9 bases aligning to TRBD1. The CDR3 extends over 16 amino acids. V gave up 4 bases and J gave up 5 bases; unmatched junction bases: 9. CDR1 is LNHDA, CDR2 SQIVND, per germline (reference sequence).

The chain carries TRBV20-1 and TRBJ1-1; D remains unclear. This CDR3 has 11 residues. Per the germline V gene, CDR1 is DFQATT and CDR2 is SNEGSKA (reference sequence). The ends were cut back, 3 bases at V and 5 bases at J, with 7 bases in the middle. The DNA of the CDR3 is TGCAGTGCTAGCCCGGGGACTGAAGCTTTCTTT. It is translated as CSASPGTEAFF.

V is TRBV2 and J is TRBJ1-2; possible D gene TRBD1, 6 bases. Per the germline V gene, CDR1 is SNHLY and CDR2 is FYNNEI. This CDR3 has 12 residues. V lost 7 bases, J lost 8 bases, and 14 bases lay in between. The CDR3 region is CASTSYREGYTF. The DNA for the CDR3 is TGTGCCAGCACGAGCTACAGGGAGGGCTACACCTTC.

V and J are TRBV5-1 and TRBJ2-1; tentative D call: TRBD2 (6 bases). The CDR3 is made up of 15 amino acids. Trimming removed 4 bases at V and 5 bases at J, with 16 bases between. Germline values: CDR1 SGHRS, CDR2 YFSETQ. Here the CDR3 reads CASSAGTLEDNEQFF. In DNA form, the CDR3 reads TGCGCCAGCAGCGCCGGGACTCTTGAGGACAATGAGCAGTTCTTC.

The chain links TRBV28 to TRBJ1-2, with D perhaps matching TRBD1 (6 bases). The CDR3 covers 13 residues. Germline V gives CDR1 MDHEN, CDR2 SYDVKM. The V and J ends lost 6 bases and 8 bases respectively, with 16 bases between them. The CDR3 protein is CASSPSGARGYTF. The CDR3 DNA reads TGTGCCAGCAGCCCGTCGGGGGCTAGGGGCTACACCTTC.

The chain uses TRBV29-1 and TRBJ1-2; possible D gene TRBD1, 6 bases. V lost 1 base and J lost 4, with 19 bases in between. Germline V lookup: CDR1 SQVTM, CDR2 ANQGSEA. The CDR3 covers 16 residues. The CDR3 region has the DNA TGCAGCGTTGAAGTCTCTTGGCCAGGGGATGCCTATGGCTACACCTTC. It yields the protein CSVEVSWPGDAYGYTF. The variable domain in full, completed from reference TRBV29-1 and TRBJ1-2, reads SAVISQKPSRDICQRGTSLTIQCQVDSQVTMMFWYRQQPGQSLTLIATANQGSEATYESGFVIDKFPISRPNLTFSTLTVSNMSPEDSSIYLCSVEVSWPGDAYGYTFGSGTRLTVV.

This clone was found once. This chain joins TRBV4-2 and TRBJ1-6; TRBD1 agrees at 9 bases. The germline CDR1 and CDR2 sequences are LGHNA and YNFKEQ. CDR3 length equals 17 residues. Trimming took 2 bases from V and 7 from J; bases not matched to a gene: 9. This chain's CDR3 is CASSQRQTGTGNSPLHF. In DNA form, the CDR3 reads TGTGCCAGCAGCCAAAGACAAACCGGGACAGGGAATTCACCCCTCCACTTT.

The chain uses TRBV5-6 and TRBJ2-7; 9 bases match TRBD1. The CDR3 runs to 15 residues. Germline V gene lookup returns CDR1 SGHDT and CDR2 YYEEEE. V was pared by 1 base and J by 1 base, with 3 bases of the junction left unmatched. The CDR3 region is CASSLTGGLSYEQYF. DNA of the CDR3: TGTGCCAGCAGCTTGACAGGGGGCCTGTCCTACGAGCAGTACTTC.

V is TRBV30 and J is TRBJ2-4; 7 bases are a match to TRBD2. V was clipped by 2 bases and J by 0 bases; unmatched bases: 16. CDR1 GTSNPN and CDR2 SVGIG come from the germline V gene (reference sequence). The CDR3 is 19 residues long. The CDR3 DNA reads as TGTGCCTGGAGTCCAAGGATGTCCCCAGCGGGACTAGCCAAAAACATTCAGTACTTC. Protein sequence: CAWSPRMSPAGLAKNIQYF.

The gene calls are TRBV11-2 and TRBJ2-5; D gene ambiguous. Germline CDR1 reads SGHAT; CDR2 reads FQNNGV. Trimming stripped 1 base from V and 0 bases from J, with 6 bases between. The CDR3 is 14 residues long. CDR3 sequence (DNA): TGTGCCAGCAGCTTAGGTACCTACCAAGAGACCCAGTACTTC. Translating gives CASSLGTYQETQYF.

The gene calls are TRBV4-1 and TRBJ2-4; TRBD1 matches at 7 bases. The V gene end was trimmed by 0 bases and the J gene end by 9 bases; junction bases not matched to a gene: 8. This CDR3 has 15 amino acids. Germline lookup yields CDR1 MGHRA and CDR2 YSYEKL. This CDR3 is CASSQDWGQRIIQYF. The CDR3, as DNA: TGCGCCAGCAGCCAAGATTGGGGACAGCGGATCATTCAGTACTTC.

V gene TRBV5-1 combines with J gene TRBJ2-5; a weak D match, TRBD1 (5 bases). The length of the CDR3 is 13 residues. The V gene lost 4 bases and the J gene lost 5 bases, with 12 bases spanning the gap. Germline V CDR1 and CDR2: SGHRS, YFSETQ. Written as DNA, the CDR3 is TGCGCCAGCAGCCTTAACAGGTTTGAGACCCAGTACTTC. Translating gives CASSLNRFETQYF.

In this sample, this clone turned up once. The chain carries TRBV2 and TRBJ1-4; perhaps TRBD1 as D (6 bases). With 3 bases removed from V and 4 bases from J, the gap between germline ends came to 21 bases. From germline, CDR1 is SNHLY and CDR2 FYNNEI. CDR3 length: 18 amino acids. The CDR3 is CASSEFKLSRGINEKLFF. The CDR3 region has the DNA TGTGCCAGCAGTGAGTTCAAATTAAGCAGGGGCATTAATGAAAAACTGTTTTTT.

The genes are TRBV6-1 and TRBJ2-3; weak D call: TRBD1 (6 bases). Germline V gene lookup returns CDR1 MNHNS and CDR2 SASEGT. The CDR3 runs 18 residues. Trimming took off 4 bases at V and 3 bases at J, with 23 bases between the two ends. The CDR3, as DNA: TGTGCCAGCAGTGCGTCCTGGGGAACAGGGCGTTTTACAGATACGCAGTATTTT. Amino acid sequence: CASSASWGTGRFTDTQYF.

This clone was counted between two and nine times. V and J are TRBV9 and TRBJ1-1, with D possibly TRBD1 on 5 matching bases. From germline, CDR1 is SGDLS and CDR2 YYNGEE. This CDR3 region has 14 residues. V was pared by 3 bases and J by 4 bases, with 13 bases between. The CDR3 DNA is TGTGCCAGCAGCGCCCAGGGTGGGGGCACTGAAGCTTTCTTT. It translates to CASSAQGGGTEAFF.

V usage is TRBV30 and J usage is TRBJ1-3; D remains unclear. Trimming cost V 1 base and J 0 bases, with 10 bases left between them. The CDR3 totals 15 residues. The germline CDR1 and CDR2 sequences are GTSNPN and SVGIG (reference sequence). Here the CDR3 reads CAWSEGKHSGNTIYF. CDR3 nucleotide sequence: TGTGCCTGGAGTGAAGGCAAGCACTCTGGAAACACCATATATTTT.

V usage is TRBV28 and J usage is TRBJ1-4; 7 bases agree with TRBD1. Germline V gene sequence: CDR1 MDHEN, CDR2 SYDVKM. The J segment lost 5 bases and the V segment lost 8 bases, leaving 8 bases of the junction unmatched. The CDR3 is 14 residues long. CDR3 sequence (DNA): TGTGCCAGCGGATCCGGGACAGCAAATGAAAAACTGTTTTTT. It translates to CASGSGTANEKLFF.

The chain carries TRBV27 and TRBJ2-1; D not resolved. V was clipped by 2 bases and J by 9 bases, with 5 bases between them. Looked up from germline, CDR1 is MNHEY and CDR2 is SMNVEV (reference sequence). The CDR3 runs 11 residues. DNA for the CDR3: TGTGCCAGCAGTTTAGAACGTGAGCAGTTCTTC. Translated, it gives CASSLEREQFF.

The J gene is TRBJ2-2, the V gene TRBV6-8; D remains unclear. This CDR3 has 16 amino acids. Germline V gives CDR1 MNHGY, CDR2 SAAAGT. V dropped 0 bases and J dropped 1 base, with 9 bases sitting between them. Written as DNA, the CDR3 is TGTGCCAGCAGTTACTCTATCCCGGTGAACACCGGGGAGCTGTTTTTT. Amino acids: CASSYSIPVNTGELFF.